This T cell receptor (beta chain) was profiled in a study of a mutant IDH1 vaccine in newly diagnosed glioma. As for the study in general: Most patients had received both radiotherapy and temozolomide, the prior options being radiotherapy, temozolomide, or both.

This clone turned up a few times. Antigen unknown. Measured with immunoSEQ multiplex PCR; TCRdb has only the in-frame clones, and not every one. The sample includes around 40,000 clones, 82% seen only once; the top ten take 18%. Time point meaning: week 47, end of study. Doses of 300 ug of mutant IDH1 20-mer peptide were given with topical imiquimod. This CDR3 comprises 12 residues. The germline V and J ends were trimmed by 4 bases and 10 bases, with 16 bases remaining between them. The germline V gene encodes CDR1 SQVTM and CDR2 ANQGSEA. The chain is built from TRBV29-1 and TRBJ1-1, with a tentative D call TRBD1 (6 bases). The TCR was taken from a man in his late teens or twenties with glioma. Some clones in this sample may be carry-over from other donors' samples. This material consisted of PBMCs, taken from a glioma patient whose treatment included an IDH1 peptide vaccine. The CDR3 sequence is CSVGGQEPRAFF. Written as DNA, the CDR3 is TGCAGCGTTGGGGGGCAGGAACCCAGAGCTTTCTTT.